This record looks at one T cell receptor (beta chain) sequence and its context. Its antigen is as yet unknown. The V segment lost 0 bases and the J segment 2 bases; nucleotides outside the gene matches: 2. The CDR3 is made up of 15 amino acids. Germline values: CDR1 SGHRS, CDR2 YFSETQ. These data originate in a study of OX40 agonist ivuxolimab in advanced cancers. Study background: Patients were given ivuxolimab, an antibody that agonizes OX40 (CD134). Three partial responders included one hepatocellular carcinoma patient and two cutaneous melanoma patients.

Study results and limitations: Partial responders at 0.1-3.0 mg/kg had among the lowest clonal expansion.

Data came from immunoSEQ multiplex PCR; TCRdb stores just in-frame clones and leaves some out. The sample includes 30,000 to 45,000 clones, roughly 91% of them seen just once. This TCR derives from an adult with an advanced solid tumor such as melanoma, head and neck, liver or kidney cancer. The V call is TRBV5-1, the J call TRBJ1-1; 9 bases fit TRBD1. Material: CD4+ or CD8+ T cells sorted from blood, obtained in a trial of the OX40 agonist ivuxolimab. The CDR3 region has the DNA TGCGCCAGCAGCTTGGCGGACAGGGGAAACACTGAAGCTTTCTTT. Protein: CASSLADRGNTEAFF.